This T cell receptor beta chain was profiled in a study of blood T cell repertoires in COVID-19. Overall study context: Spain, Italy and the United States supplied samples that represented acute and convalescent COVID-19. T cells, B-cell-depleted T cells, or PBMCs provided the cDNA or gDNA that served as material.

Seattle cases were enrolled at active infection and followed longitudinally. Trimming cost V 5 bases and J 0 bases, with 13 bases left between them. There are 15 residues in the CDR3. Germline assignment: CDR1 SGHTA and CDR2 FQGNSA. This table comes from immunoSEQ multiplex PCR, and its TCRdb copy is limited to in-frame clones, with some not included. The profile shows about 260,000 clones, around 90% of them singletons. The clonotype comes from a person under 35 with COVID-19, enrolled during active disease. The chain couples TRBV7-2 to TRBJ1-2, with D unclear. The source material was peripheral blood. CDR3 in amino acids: CASSPQVGSNYGYTF. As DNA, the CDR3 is TGTGCCAGCAGCCCCCAGGTGGGCTCTAACTATGGCTACACCTTC.